These 31 T cell receptor beta chains were sequenced from one sample in a study of blood T cell repertoires in COVID-19. Sequencing was performed with immunoSEQ multiplex PCR; in TCRdb, only in-frame clones are kept and a portion is missing. The sample lists about 120,000 clones, 65% to 80% occurring once. The sample taken for sequencing was peripheral blood. Source of these receptors: a man in his sixties or seventies with acute or convalescent COVID-19.

J is TRBJ1-2 and V is TRBV6-2 or TRBV6-3; 7 positions agree with TRBD1. Germline CDR1 reads MNHEY; CDR2 reads SVGEGT. The J segment lost 4 bases and the V segment lost 2 bases, leaving 7 bases of the junction unmatched. The CDR3 sequence is 15 residues long. In nucleotides, the CDR3 is TGTGCCAGCAGTTACAGCGCCGGGACAGCCTATGGCTACACCTTC. This codes for CASSYSAGTAYGYTF.

The V and J genes are TRBV6-5 and TRBJ2-7; D perhaps matches TRBD1 (6 bases). The CDR3 runs 14 residues. Germline CDR1 reads MNHEY; CDR2 reads SVGAGI. The V and J ends lost 6 bases and 5 bases respectively, with 17 bases between them. The CDR3 DNA sequence: TGTGCCAGCAGCACGAGGGCAGGGGTGGACGAGCAGTACTTC. This translates into CASSTRAGVDEQYF.

The genes are TRBV7-2 and TRBJ1-5, with 8 bases matching TRBD1. The CDR3 runs 15 residues. Unmatched junction bases numbered 7, after V lost 5 bases and J lost 4 bases. Germline CDR1 reads SGHTA; CDR2 reads FQGNSA. CDR3 sequence reads: CASSEQGGANQPQHF. CDR3 sequence (DNA): TGTGCCAGCAGCGAACAGGGGGGTGCGAATCAGCCCCAGCATTTT.

The chain is built from TRBV7-2 and TRBJ1-2, with D perhaps matching TRBD1 (6 bases). V was pared by 7 bases and J by 4 bases, with 22 bases between. CDR1 and CDR2 from the germline V gene are SGHTA and FQGNSA. This CDR3 spans 16 amino acids. The CDR3 loop reads CASNPGGGRGSYGYTF. In nucleotides, the CDR3 is TGTGCCAGCAACCCAGGCGGCGGCAGGGGCTCCTATGGCTACACCTTC.

The V call is TRBV6-5, the J call TRBJ2-3; 9 positions agree with TRBD2. The length of the CDR3 is 14 residues. V dropped 4 bases and J dropped 4; count of bases not matched to a gene: 3. Germline lookup yields CDR1 MNHEY and CDR2 SVGAGI. CDR3 bases: TGTGCCAGCAGTTTAGGGACTAGCTCAGATACGCAGTATTTT. Translated, it gives CASSLGTSSDTQYF.

The V call is TRBV10-2, the J call TRBJ1-3; 8 nucleotides match TRBD1. V shed 3 bases and J 2 bases; nucleotides not matched to a gene: 3. This CDR3 has 15 amino acids. Germline CDR1 WSHSY, CDR2 SAAADI. As DNA, the CDR3 is TGCGCCAGCAGTGAACAGACAGGGGCTGGAAACACCATATATTTT. It translates to CASSEQTGAGNTIYF.

The chain has TRBV28 and TRBJ2-7; 7 positions agree with TRBD1. V dropped 6 bases and J dropped 0; count of bases not matched to a gene: 8. The germline gives CDR1 MDHEN, CDR2 SYDVKM. The CDR3 is made up of 15 amino acids. The CDR3, as DNA: TGTGCCAGCAGCTCCGGGACAGCACACTCCTACGAGCAGTACTTC. Protein sequence: CASSSGTAHSYEQYF. The full variable domain, with the rest looked up from reference TRBV28 and TRBJ2-7, is DVKVTQSSRYLVKRTGEKVFLECVQDMDHENMFWYRQDPGLGLRLIYFSYDVKMKEKGDIPEGYSVSREKKERFSLILESASTNQTSMYLCASSSGTAHSYEQYFGPGTRLTVT.

The chain uses TRBV5-1 and TRBJ2-5; D might be TRBD2 (8 bases). CDR1 SGHRS and CDR2 YFSETQ come from the germline V gene. V shed 2 bases and J shed 4 bases, with 21 bases lying between them. This CDR3 spans 17 amino acids. The CDR3 nucleotides read TGCGCCAGCAGCTTAGGGGGCTTGGCGGGAGGCGTAGAGACCCAGTACTTC. It yields the protein CASSLGGLAGGVETQYF.

The gene calls are TRBV9 and TRBJ2-7; 8 bases align to TRBD2. V dropped 4 bases and J dropped 2; count of bases not matched to a gene: 8. Germline V gene sequence: CDR1 SGDLS, CDR2 YYNGEE. The CDR3 has 15 residues. The CDR3 nucleotides are TGTGCCAGCAGCCTCTCGGTGGGACTAGCCTACGAGCAGTACTTC. Translation: CASSLSVGLAYEQYF.

In its sample, this clone was seen once. J is TRBJ2-5 and V is TRBV2; D unclear. V was pared by 6 bases and J by 0 bases, with 11 bases between. The CDR3 sequence is 14 residues long. Germline CDR1 and CDR2: SNHLY and FYNNEI. This CDR3 reads CASSEQQHQETQYF. CDR3 nucleotide sequence: TGTGCCAGCAGCGAACAACAGCACCAAGAGACCCAGTACTTC.

This clone was recorded only once. J is TRBJ2-2 and V is TRBV6-5; D might be TRBD1 (5 bases). The germline CDR1 and CDR2 sequences are MNHEY and SVGAGI. This CDR3 has 14 residues. Trimming took 6 bases from V and 1 from J, leaving 9 bases between them. The chain's CDR3 is CASRGRVNTGELFF. CDR3 in DNA: TGTGCCAGCAGGGGCAGGGTGAACACCGGGGAGCTGTTTTTT.

This chain links TRBV3-1 (or the pseudogene TRBV3-2) with TRBJ2-7; 7 bases fit TRBD1. Germline trimming cut 1 base from V and 4 bases from J; bases unmatched to any gene: 4. This CDR3 has 14 amino acids. The germline V gene encodes CDR1 LGHDT and CDR2 YNNKEL (reference sequence). The CDR3 DNA is TGTGCCAGCAGCCAAGGTAACAGGGGATACGAGCAGTACTTC. Its translation is CASSQGNRGYEQYF.

This sequence joins TRBV6-6 and TRBJ1-5, with 9 bases aligning to TRBD1. The CDR3 contains 18 residues. After removal of 5 bases from V and 0 bases from J, the junction contained 11 bases not matched to a gene. Germline assignment: CDR1 MNHNY and CDR2 SVGAGI (reference sequence). CDR3 in amino acids: CASSPSTGTGYSNQPQHF. The CDR3, as DNA: TGTGCCAGCAGTCCATCGACCGGGACAGGGTATAGCAATCAGCCCCAGCATTTT.

This clone was detected once. This chain connects TRBV28 to TRBJ2-1; 9 bases align to TRBD2. Germline V gene sequence: CDR1 MDHEN, CDR2 SYDVKM. The CDR3 has 16 residues. The V segment lost 4 bases and the J segment 2 bases; nucleotides outside the gene matches: 6. CDR3 nucleotide sequence: TGTGCCAGCAGTTCCCGACTAGCGGAACCCTACAATGAGCAGTTCTTC. It codes for CASSSRLAEPYNEQFF.

This clone was counted a single time. V gene TRBV23-1 combines with J gene TRBJ2-2, with a tentative D call TRBD1 (6 bases). TRBV23-1 falls under the ORF class, with uncertain function. Between the trimmed V and J ends, which lost 4 bases and 6 bases, there was a span of 24 bases. The CDR3 extends over 18 amino acids. The CDR3 reads CASSPPRGKIGESGELFF. CDR3 nucleotides: TGCGCCAGCAGTCCCCCAAGGGGGAAGATAGGGGAATCCGGGGAGCTGTTTTTT.

The genes are TRBV19 and TRBJ1-1, with a weak D call TRBD1 (5 bases). Germline CDR1 and CDR2: LNHDA and SQIVND (reference sequence). This CDR3 has 13 residues. Trimming pared 10 bases from V and 4 bases from J, leaving 16 bases between. CDR3 nucleotide sequence: TGTGCCACCTCAGGCGGGGGGATCACTGAAGCTTTCTTT. It is translated as CATSGGGITEAFF. Drawing the rest from reference TRBV19 and TRBJ1-1, the complete variable domain is DGGITQSPKYLFRKEGQNVTLSCEQNLNHDAMYWYRQDPGQGLRLIYYSQIVNDFQKGDIAEGYSVSREKKESFPLTVTSAQKNPTAFYLCATSGGGITEAFFGQGTRLTVV.

The chain carries TRBV7-9 and TRBJ1-4; 9 positions agree with TRBD1. The CDR3 has 15 amino acids. Germline CDR1 is SEHNR and CDR2 is FQNEAQ (reference sequence). With 2 bases clipped from V and 8 bases from J, the junction kept 6 bases outside the gene matches. The CDR3 coding sequence is TGTGCCAGCAGCTTAATGGGGACAGGGCAAGAAAAACTGTTTTTT. Protein: CASSLMGTGQEKLFF.

The chain has TRBV20-1 and TRBJ1-1; unclear D gene. The germline V and J ends were trimmed by 3 bases and 11 bases, with 10 bases remaining between them. Germline V lookup: CDR1 DFQATT, CDR2 SNEGSKA (reference sequence). The CDR3 contains 10 residues. The CDR3 DNA sequence: TGCAGTGCTAGGGCCTTTGTTGCTTTCTTT. Amino acids: CSARAFVAFF.

J is TRBJ2-5 and V is TRBV19, with 8 positions matching TRBD1. J lost 4 bases, V lost 8 bases, and 9 bases had no gene match. Germline V lookup: CDR1 LNHDA, CDR2 SQIVND (reference sequence). The CDR3 sequence is 14 residues long. CDR3 region: CASGPEQGGETQYF. DNA for the CDR3: TGTGCCAGTGGTCCGGAACAGGGGGGAGAGACCCAGTACTTC. The variable domain in full, with the rest retrieved from reference TRBV19 and TRBJ2-5, is DGGITQSPKYLFRKEGQNVTLSCEQNLNHDAMYWYRQDPGQGLRLIYYSQIVNDFQKGDIAEGYSVSREKKESFPLTVTSAQKNPTAFYLCASGPEQGGETQYFGPGTRLLVL.

This clone showed up just a few times. V is TRBV4-3 and J is TRBJ2-3; 8 bases line up with TRBD2. The CDR3 totals 16 residues. V dropped 4 bases and J dropped 1; count of bases not matched to a gene: 7. Germline V gene sequence: CDR1 LGHNA, CDR2 YSLEER. DNA for the CDR3: TGCGCCAGCAGCCCGAGCGGGGGTGGAGGCACAGATACGCAGTATTTT. Encoded protein: CASSPSGGGGTDTQYF.

The chain couples TRBV2 to TRBJ2-3, with 10 bases aligning to TRBD2. Germline V CDR1 and CDR2: SNHLY, FYNNEI. The length of the CDR3 is 17 residues. Unmatched junction bases numbered 12, after V lost 9 bases and J lost 0 bases. The CDR3 sequence is CASRVSGGPPSTDTQYF. CDR3 DNA: TGTGCCAGTCGGGTTAGCGGGGGGCCCCCTAGCACAGATACGCAGTATTTT.

This clone was seen a handful of times. The chain couples TRBV9 to TRBJ2-2; D may be TRBD1 (6 bases). Germline V gene sequence: CDR1 SGDLS, CDR2 YYNGEE. V shed 2 bases and J shed 6 bases, with 8 bases lying between them. This CDR3 comprises 13 residues. The CDR3 protein is CASSVTGSGELFF. CDR3 DNA: TGTGCCAGCAGCGTTACAGGGTCCGGGGAGCTGTTTTTT.

The chain couples TRBV11-2 to TRBJ2-3, with D perhaps matching TRBD1 (6 bases). V was clipped by 7 bases and J by 2 bases, with 25 bases between them. The CDR3 has 18 amino acids. The germline V gene has CDR1 SGHAT and CDR2 FQNNGV. The CDR3 sequence is CASITHPYRDINTDTQYF. For the CDR3, the DNA is TGTGCCAGCATCACTCACCCGTACCGGGACATTAACACAGATACGCAGTATTTT.

The J gene is TRBJ2-2, the V gene TRBV5-8; D is unresolved. The CDR3 consists of 14 residues. The germline CDR1 and CDR2 sequences are SGHTS and YDEGEE. Trimming left V 7 bases short and J 3 bases short, with 13 bases between. The CDR3 coding sequence is TGTGCCAGCGTAAGCCGACTTTACACCGGGGAGCTGTTTTTT. Its protein product is CASVSRLYTGELFF.

The V and J genes are TRBV6-4 and TRBJ1-2; possibly TRBD1 for D (5 bases). CDR3 length: 13 residues. V was shortened by 3 bases and J by 6 bases, with 11 bases between the two germline ends. Germline CDR1 and CDR2: MRHNA and SNTAGT. The DNA of the CDR3 is TGTGCCAGCAGTGAATGGGGGGATAATGGCTACACCTTC. This sequence encodes CASSEWGDNGYTF.

Details on this clone: This same CDR3 is encoded by further DNA sequences in the sample. The rearrangement joins TRBV28 to TRBJ1-2; D gene unclear. Trimming cost V 2 bases and J 2 bases, with 6 bases left between them. The CDR3 is made up of 13 amino acids. Germline V lookup: CDR1 MDHEN, CDR2 SYDVKM. This chain's CDR3 is CASSLGQNYGYTF. The CDR3 coding sequence is TGTGCCAGCAGTTTAGGGCAGAACTATGGCTACACCTTC.

The V gene is TRBV7-2, the J gene TRBJ2-2, with D tentatively TRBD1 (5 bases). The V and J ends lost 2 bases and 1 base respectively, with 8 bases between them. Germline lookup yields CDR1 SGHTA and CDR2 FQGNSA. The CDR3 extends over 15 amino acids. DNA of the CDR3: TGTGCCAGCAGCTTACACCAGGGGAACACCGGGGAGCTGTTTTTT. Encoded protein: CASSLHQGNTGELFF. Full variable domain (rest looked up from reference TRBV7-2 and TRBJ2-2): GAGVSQSPSNKVTEKGKDVELRCDPISGHTALYWYRQSLGQGLEFLIYFQGNSAPDKSGLPSDRFSAERTGGSVSTLTIQRTQQEDSAVYLCASSLHQGNTGELFFGEGSRLTVL.

The rearrangement joins TRBV5-1 to TRBJ1-2; 8 positions match TRBD1. This CDR3 comprises 14 residues. J was trimmed by 6 bases and V by 3 bases; bases with no gene match: 7. CDR1 and CDR2 from the germline V gene are SGHRS and YFSETQ. The CDR3 is CASSSDRGTDGYTF. CDR3 DNA: TGCGCCAGCAGCTCCGACAGGGGTACGGATGGCTACACCTTC.

In its sample, this clone was seen once. The V and J genes are TRBV7-9 and TRBJ1-4; a weak D match, TRBD1 (5 bases). CDR1 and CDR2 (germline): SEHNR, FQNEAQ (reference sequence). Deletions cut 5 bases from V and 4 bases from J, with 14 bases between. The CDR3 length is 15 residues. Here the CDR3 reads CASSQWQGLNEKLFF. CDR3 sequence (DNA): TGTGCCAGCAGCCAATGGCAGGGTCTTAATGAAAAACTGTTTTTT. The full variable domain, with the rest looked up from reference TRBV7-9 and TRBJ1-4, is DTGVSQNPRHKITKRGQNVTFRCDPISEHNRLYWYRQTLGQGPEFLTYFQNEAQLEKSRLLSDRFSAERPKGSFSTLEIQRTEQGDSAMYLCASSQWQGLNEKLFFGSGTQLSVL.

This chain connects TRBV7-8 to TRBJ2-2; a possible D gene is TRBD2 (5 bases). The length of the CDR3 is 16 residues. Germline V lookup: CDR1 SGHVS, CDR2 FQNEAQ. V was pared by 5 bases and J by 6 bases, with 19 bases between. CDR3 in DNA: TGTGCCAGCAGCCCCAACCCTCTCCTAGCTGCCGGGGAGCTGTTTTTT. Protein sequence: CASSPNPLLAAGELFF. The whole variable domain, filled in from reference TRBV7-8 and TRBJ2-2, reads GAGVSQSPRYKVAKRGQDVALRCDPISGHVSLFWYQQALGQGPEFLTYFQNEAQLDKSGLPSDRFFAERPEGSVSTLKIQRTQQEDSAVYLCASSPNPLLAAGELFFGEGSRLTVL.

J is TRBJ2-7 and V is TRBV19; weak D call: TRBD1 (6 bases). This CDR3 comprises 15 residues. Germline loops: CDR1 LNHDA, CDR2 SQIVND (reference sequence). Trimming stripped 6 bases from V and 0 bases from J, with 15 bases between. CDR3 sequence: CASRPATGSSYEQYF. Written as DNA, the CDR3 is TGTGCCAGTAGGCCCGCGACAGGATCCTCCTACGAGCAGTACTTC.